This T cell receptor beta chain is from a study of shared clonotypes between healthy human individuals. Clones were read by immunoSEQ multiplex PCR, and TCRdb kept only the in-frame ones, dropping some. The repertoire holds hundreds of thousands of clones, with approximately 95% as singletons. CD8 cells regarded as naive lacked CD45RO, were positively chosen for CCR7, and omitted terminally differentiated effector memory CD45RA+ cells. Germline V gene data show CDR1 as SGHKS and CDR2 as YYEKEE (reference sequence). Trimming shortened V by 4 bases and J by 0 bases, and 15 bases separated the two germline ends. This CDR3 is 16 amino acids long.

V is TRBV5-5 and J is TRBJ2-3; D gene ambiguous. This TCR was sampled from a woman younger than 45 in good health. The material sequenced was naive CD8+ T cells sorted from blood. The CDR3 is CASSQIQSSSTDTQYF. Here the CDR3 DNA reads TGTGCCAGCAGCCAGATTCAAAGCTCTAGCACAGATACGCAGTATTTT.